The 30 T cell receptor beta chains in this list originate from one sample, sequenced in a study of cytomegalovirus exposure and HLA in healthy donors. A multiplex PCR was run with 60 Vbeta primers and 13 Jbeta primers. The data were produced by immunoSEQ multiplex PCR, yet TCRdb's version contains in-frame clones alone and is incomplete. This table holds about 110,000 clones, roughly four fifths found once. The sequencing sample was made of PBMCs. The receptors originated from a young woman in good health and CMV-seronegative.

This clone came up a few times. This chain uses TRBV27 with TRBJ1-1, with a tentative D call TRBD1 (6 bases). Trimming cost V 6 bases and J 0 bases, with 11 bases left between them. In germline, CDR1 is MNHEY, CDR2 SMNVEV (reference sequence). The CDR3 consists of 14 residues. CDR3 bases: TGTGCCAGCAGCCGCGGACAGTTGAACACTGAAGCTTTCTTT. Amino acid sequence: CASSRGQLNTEAFF.

There are a few counts of this clone. The chain combines TRBV2 with TRBJ1-1; a weak D match, TRBD1 (6 bases). Germline lookup yields CDR1 SNHLY and CDR2 FYNNEI. V lost 6 bases and J lost 4, with 21 bases in between. CDR3 length: 16 residues. The CDR3 reads CASRTGHSASGTEAFF. DNA of the CDR3: TGTGCCAGCAGGACGGGACATTCCGCGTCGGGCACTGAAGCTTTCTTT.

The chain is built from TRBV30 and TRBJ1-1; tentatively, D is TRBD1 (5 bases). The CDR3 spans 12 residues. With 1 base removed from V and 4 bases from J, the gap between germline ends came to 7 bases. Germline V CDR1 and CDR2: GTSNPN, SVGIG (reference sequence). The DNA of the CDR3 is TGTGCCTGGAGTGCGCAGGGCACTGAAGCTTTCTTT. It is translated as CAWSAQGTEAFF.

This clone occurred once. The V and J genes are TRBV13 and TRBJ1-1; the match to TRBD1 covers 9 bases. V shed 6 bases and J 4 bases; nucleotides not matched to a gene: 0. Germline CDR1 reads PRHDT; CDR2 reads FYEKMQ (reference sequence). The CDR3 contains 12 residues. The CDR3 nucleotides read TGTGCCAGCAGGACAGGGGGCACTGAAGCTTTCTTT. This translates into CASRTGGTEAFF.

This clone was counted once. The chain carries TRBV7-9 and TRBJ2-3, with no clear D. V was trimmed by 6 bases and J by 0 bases, leaving 4 bases between them. The CDR3 runs to 12 residues. The germline V gene encodes CDR1 SEHNR and CDR2 FQNEAQ (reference sequence). The CDR3 nucleotides are TGTGCCAGCAGTCGGAGCACAGATACGCAGTATTTT. This translates into CASSRSTDTQYF.

J is TRBJ2-2 and V is TRBV6-5; 9 bases are a match to TRBD1. The germline V gene encodes CDR1 MNHEY and CDR2 SVGAGI. The CDR3 covers 14 residues. V shed 5 bases, J shed 6 bases, and the junction held 4 bases outside the gene matches. CDR3 in DNA: TGTGCCAGCAGTACGGACAGGGGTGCCGGGGAGCTGTTTTTT. Residues: CASSTDRGAGELFF.

The chain couples TRBV6-5 to TRBJ2-1; D call uncertain. Trimming pared 8 bases from V and 9 bases from J, leaving 14 bases between. Germline CDR1 MNHEY, CDR2 SVGAGI. The CDR3 loop spans 12 amino acids. For the CDR3, the DNA is TGTGCCAGCGGATCTGACAACACTGAGCAGTTCTTC. Translated, it gives CASGSDNTEQFF.

CDR3 sequence (DNA): TGTGCCAGCAGTGAGGGTAACTCCTACGAGCAGTACTTC. The encoded protein is CASSEGNSYEQYF. The chain recombines TRBV7-3 with TRBJ2-7; a weak D match, TRBD2 (5 bases). In germline, CDR1 is SGHTA, CDR2 FQGTGA. V was shortened by 6 bases and J by 0 bases, with 9 bases between the two germline ends. This CDR3 has 13 residues.

The rearrangement uses TRBV11-2 and TRBJ2-5, with TRBD1 identical over 10 bases. From germline, CDR1 is SGHAT and CDR2 FQNNGV. With 6 bases clipped from V and 4 bases from J, the junction kept 8 bases outside the gene matches. CDR3 length: 15 amino acids. This CDR3 is CASRQTGTGVETQYF. The CDR3 bases are TGTGCCAGCAGACAGACCGGGACAGGGGTAGAGACCCAGTACTTC.

The chain joins TRBV6-5 to TRBJ1-1; TRBD1 agrees at 8 bases. V lost 6 bases, J lost 8 bases, and 11 bases stayed unmatched. Germline lookup yields CDR1 MNHEY and CDR2 SVGAGI. This CDR3 region has 14 residues. The CDR3 coding sequence is TGTGCCAGCAGGAACCGGGACAGGACTACCGAAGCTTTCTTT. Translating gives CASRNRDRTTEAFF.

This rearrangement joins TRBV6-4 to TRBJ2-2, with D hard to call. This CDR3 contains 13 residues. V was cut by 6 bases and J by 1 base, with 6 bases left in between. Germline loops: CDR1 MRHNA, CDR2 SNTAGT. The DNA of the CDR3 is TGTGCCAGCAGACCACAGAACACCGGGGAGCTGTTTTTT. Its protein product is CASRPQNTGELFF.

This chain links TRBV7-2 with TRBJ1-2; D may be TRBD1 (5 bases). CDR3 length: 14 residues. In germline, CDR1 is SGHTA, CDR2 FQGNSA. The V and J ends lost 0 bases and 5 bases respectively, with 10 bases between them. The CDR3: CASSLADPGYGYTF. The CDR3 nucleotides read TGTGCCAGCAGCTTAGCGGACCCAGGGTATGGCTACACCTTC.

The V and J genes are TRBV14 and TRBJ2-5; 7 positions agree with TRBD2. In germline, CDR1 is SGHDN, CDR2 FVKESK. Trimming at V came to 4 bases and at J to 5 bases, leaving 10 bases not matched to a gene. CDR3 size: 15 residues. Written as DNA, the CDR3 is TGTGCCAGCAGCCCTCGACTAGCCTCCAGGGAGACCCAGTACTTC. It is translated as CASSPRLASRETQYF.

V is TRBV5-1 and J is TRBJ1-4; a weak D match, TRBD1 (5 bases). The CDR3 covers 15 residues. Looked up from germline, CDR1 is SGHRS and CDR2 is YFSETQ. The V end lost 3 bases, the J end lost 7 bases, and 16 bases lay between the germline ends. The DNA of the CDR3 is TGCGCCAGCAGCTGGGGGGGAGTGGGTATTGAAAAACTGTTTTTT. Translating it yields CASSWGGVGIEKLFF.

This clone came up a few times. The rearrangement joins TRBV14 to TRBJ1-1; no clear D. CDR1 and CDR2 (germline): SGHDN, FVKESK. V lost 8 bases and J lost 6, with 10 bases in between. The CDR3 length is 11 residues. CDR3 sequence reads: CASGSGAEAFF. As DNA, the CDR3 is TGTGCCAGCGGGAGCGGGGCTGAAGCTTTCTTT.

The chain joins TRBV5-1 to TRBJ1-3; TRBD1 agrees at 7 bases. This CDR3 comprises 16 residues. Unmatched junction bases numbered 7, after V lost 4 bases and J lost 0 bases. CDR1 and CDR2 from the germline V gene are SGHRS and YFSETQ. DNA for the CDR3: TGCGCCAGCAGCGTCTCGGGACAGCACTCTGGAAACACCATATATTTT. It codes for CASSVSGQHSGNTIYF.

The chain combines TRBV28 with TRBJ2-7; 8 bases line up with TRBD1. There are 13 residues in the CDR3. Per germline, CDR1 MDHEN and CDR2 SYDVKM. After removal of 5 bases from V and 3 bases from J, the junction contained 3 bases not matched to a gene. The CDR3 loop is CASSVRGLYEQYF. The CDR3 DNA follows: TGTGCCAGCAGTGTCAGGGGGCTCTACGAGCAGTACTTC.

The genes are TRBV30 and TRBJ1-5, with TRBD1 matching 8 bases. The junction had 4 bases not matched to a gene; V was cut back by 0 bases and J by 0 bases. Germline V gene data show CDR1 as GTSNPN and CDR2 as SVGIG (reference sequence). The CDR3 is 16 residues long. CDR3 in amino acids: CAWSVKGTGSNQPQHF. DNA for the CDR3: TGTGCCTGGAGTGTAAAAGGGACAGGTAGCAATCAGCCCCAGCATTTT.

This clone was detected only a few times. The chain employs TRBV5-1 and TRBJ2-7; tentative D call: TRBD1 (6 bases). The CDR3 is 12 residues long. Germline V gives CDR1 SGHRS, CDR2 YFSETQ. The V end was cut by 2 bases, the J end by 3 bases, with 6 bases between. CDR3 nucleotides: TGCGCCAGCAGCTTACAGGGCTACGAGCAGTACTTC. It specifies CASSLQGYEQYF.

Comment on this clone: Other DNA sequences in this specimen translate into the identical CDR3. The rearrangement uses TRBV7-2 and TRBJ2-7; unclear D gene. The CDR3 is made up of 14 amino acids. Germline V gene lookup returns CDR1 SGHTA and CDR2 FQGNSA. V lost 2 bases to trimming and J lost 5 bases, with 13 bases between them. Written as DNA, the CDR3 is TGTGCCAGCAGCTTAAATCAGGTCCCTGACGAGCAGTACTTC. As protein: CASSLNQVPDEQYF.

The chain is built from TRBV7-2 and TRBJ1-6, with D possibly matching TRBD1 (5 bases). The germline gives CDR1 SGHTA, CDR2 FQGNSA. This CDR3 is 15 amino acids long. Trimming took off 2 bases at V and 8 bases at J, with 13 bases between the two ends. CDR3 in amino acids: CASSLLGASDSPLHF. In DNA, the CDR3 is TGTGCCAGCAGCTTATTAGGGGCATCTGATTCACCCCTCCACTTT. The full variable domain, with the rest looked up from reference TRBV7-2 and TRBJ1-6, is GAGVSQSPSNKVTEKGKDVELRCDPISGHTALYWYRQSLGQGLEFLIYFQGNSAPDKSGLPSDRFSAERTGGSVSTLTIQRTQQEDSAVYLCASSLLGASDSPLHFGNGTRLTVT.

The V and J genes are TRBV5-1 and TRBJ2-6; D unresolved. Trimming took 3 bases from V and 1 from J, leaving 14 bases between them. Per the germline V gene, CDR1 is SGHRS and CDR2 is YFSETQ. This CDR3 has 17 residues. The CDR3 region has the DNA TGCGCCAGCAGCTACCACGGATGGGCATCTGGGGCCAACGTCCTGACTTTC. Its translation: CASSYHGWASGANVLTF.

The chain has TRBV7-9 and TRBJ1-2; 7 bases align to TRBD1. CDR1 SEHNR and CDR2 FQNEAQ come from the germline V gene (reference sequence). The CDR3 runs to 13 residues. V was pared by 3 bases and J by 7 bases, with 5 bases of the junction left unmatched. In nucleotides, the CDR3 is TGTGCCAGCAGCTTCCAGGGGGGATCTGGCTACACCTTC. As protein: CASSFQGGSGYTF.

This chain uses TRBV6-5 with TRBJ1-1, with TRBD1 identical over 8 bases. This CDR3 comprises 15 residues. V shed 0 bases, J shed 4 bases, and the junction held 4 bases outside the gene matches. Per germline, CDR1 MNHEY and CDR2 SVGAGI. CDR3 residues: CASSYSRQGTTEAFF. CDR3 coding DNA: TGTGCCAGCAGTTACTCTAGACAGGGGACCACTGAAGCTTTCTTT.

This rearrangement joins TRBV9 to TRBJ2-3; D is uncertain. The CDR3 loop spans 15 amino acids. Germline CDR1 is SGDLS and CDR2 is YYNGEE. Trimming left V 6 bases short and J 0 bases short, with 14 bases between. For the CDR3, the DNA is TGTGCCAGCAACTTGGGCTATACTAGCACAGATACGCAGTATTTT. Translation: CASNLGYTSTDTQYF.

This chain connects TRBV6-1 to TRBJ1-1; the match to TRBD1 covers 7 bases. V gave up 7 bases and J gave up 1 base; unmatched junction bases: 6. The CDR3 sequence is 14 residues long. From germline, CDR1 is MNHNS and CDR2 SASEGT. The CDR3 nucleotides read TGTGCCAGCATAGCCGGGACAGCGAACACTGAAGCTTTCTTT. Translating it yields CASIAGTANTEAFF.

The CDR3 sequence is CASSSVEQFF. CDR3 DNA sequence: TGTGCCAGCAGCTCGGTTGAGCAGTTCTTC. This chain joins TRBV28 and TRBJ2-1, with D hard to call. Per the germline V gene, CDR1 is MDHEN and CDR2 is SYDVKM. V gave up 6 bases and J gave up 9 bases, with 6 bases separating them. This CDR3 has 10 amino acids.

The sample holds one count of this clone. The chain has TRBV7-2 and TRBJ1-2; 7 bases fit TRBD1. CDR1 is SGHTA and CDR2 is FQGNSA in the germline V gene. The CDR3 length is 15 residues. With V trimmed by 0 bases and J by 3 bases, 4 bases remained unmatched. CDR3: CASSLARGGHYGYTF. The DNA of the CDR3 is TGTGCCAGCAGCTTAGCGCGAGGGGGCCACTATGGCTACACCTTC.

J is TRBJ1-2 and V is TRBV18; D gene unclear. There are 14 residues in the CDR3. V lost 4 bases and J 0 bases, leaving 9 bases between the germline ends. Germline V gives CDR1 KGHSH, CDR2 LQKENI. The CDR3 here is CASSLTHSNYGYTF. CDR3 nucleotides: TGTGCCAGCTCACTGACTCATTCTAACTATGGCTACACCTTC.

This sequence joins TRBV6-1 and TRBJ1-2; TRBD1 matches 9 bases. Unmatched junction bases numbered 10, after V lost 3 bases and J lost 8 bases. This CDR3 has 15 residues. Per germline, CDR1 MNHNS and CDR2 SASEGT. The chain's CDR3 is CASSDYRDRAQGYTF. CDR3 bases: TGTGCCAGCAGTGACTACCGGGACAGGGCGCAAGGCTACACCTTC.